The text below deals with one TCR beta chain. This record belongs to a study of shared clonotypes between healthy human individuals. This table comes from immunoSEQ multiplex PCR, and its TCRdb copy is limited to in-frame clones, with some not included. The sample includes hundreds of thousands of clones, over 65% seen only once; the top ten take about 1.8%. None of the donors, who were healthy HIV-negative adults, had recently had acute infections or vaccinations. The CDR3 totals 13 residues. Trimming stripped 4 bases from V and 9 bases from J, with 16 bases between. The V gene's germline CDR1 is SGHNT and CDR2 YYREEE (reference sequence).

Sequenced: memory CD4+ T cells sorted from blood. Sample subset: CD45RA-negative fraction. This receptor was taken from a woman in her twenties or thirties in good health. The gene calls are TRBV5-4 and TRBJ1-2; a weak D match, TRBD1 (5 bases). The CDR3 loop reads CASSGDQGRSYTF. DNA for the CDR3: TGTGCCAGCAGCGGGGACCAGGGAAGAAGCTACACCTTC.